This T cell receptor (beta chain) was retrieved from a study of Graves' ophthalmopathy and Graves' hyperthyroidism. The authors amplified TCR beta CDR3 regions from RNA transcripts. Second-round multiplex PCR came after first-round RT-PCR with HTBI primers. Each CDR3 protein is one row after TCRdb ran MiXCR on the multiplex PCR reads. The table shows 500,000 to 700,000 distinct CDR3 sequences, with approximately 21% occurring only once. This clonotype showed up many times. This CDR3 region has 15 residues. With 10 bases removed from V and 5 bases from J, the gap between germline ends came to 23 bases. Being free of ophthalmopathy for 18 months of follow-up defined stable hyperthyroidism.

The TCR was taken from a woman in her late teens or twenties with stable Graves' hyperthyroidism. Some clones in this sample may be carry-over from other donors' samples. The V call is TRBV12-3 or TRBV12-4, the J call TRBJ1-1; TRBD1 is a possible D gene (6 bases). The sample comprised peripheral blood. The CDR3 DNA sequence: TGTGCCACCTCTGTGGGGGCCCGACCGAGGACTGAAGCTTTCTTT. The encoded protein is CATSVGARPRTEAFF.